The 32 T cell receptor beta chains reported below all come from one sample, sequenced in a study of blood T cell repertoires in COVID-19 (dated by TCRdb to about 2020). Receptors were amplified or captured by the immunoSEQ multiplex PCR assay. TCRdb took this table from immuneACCESS and kept in-frame rearrangements with V and J called. Such tables lack part of the clones; where checked against another copy, unresolved V genes explain under half of the gap, and the rest is unexplained. Present in this sample are 150,000 to 200,000 clones, 70% to 90% of which were seen just once. The top ten hold around 5% of the sample. What was sequenced was peripheral blood. The receptors come from a woman aged 50 to 60 with COVID-19, enrolled during active disease.

The sample holds one count of this clone. This CDR3 is also generated by other DNA sequences in the sample. The chain has TRBV30 and TRBJ1-4; D is unclear. Germline lookup yields CDR1 GTSNPN and CDR2 SVGIG (reference sequence). The V and J ends lost 2 bases and 6 bases respectively, with 4 bases between them. The CDR3 extends over 11 amino acids. The chain's CDR3 is CAWSPDEKLFF. CDR3 DNA: TGTGCCTGGAGTCCAGATGAAAAACTGTTTTTT.

The rearrangement links TRBV7-9 to TRBJ2-5; D is ambiguous. The V end lost 5 bases, the J end lost 2 bases, and 9 bases lay between the germline ends. The CDR3 has 13 residues. Germline V gives CDR1 SEHNR, CDR2 FQNEAQ (reference sequence). The CDR3 nucleotides read TGTGCCAGCAGCCCGGAGTCGCAAGAGACCCAGTACTTC. Translation gives CASSPESQETQYF.

The V gene is TRBV3-1 (or the pseudogene TRBV3-2), the J gene TRBJ1-6, with D maybe TRBD1 (6 bases). V was shortened by 4 bases and J by 6 bases, with 16 bases between the two germline ends. The CDR3 contains 16 residues. The V gene's germline CDR1 is LGHDT and CDR2 YNNKEL (reference sequence). DNA for the CDR3: TGTGCCAGCAGCCCCCGGACAGTTTTGGCTAATTCACCCCTCCACTTT. Its translation is CASSPRTVLANSPLHF.

The chain carries TRBV28 and TRBJ1-5, with 8 bases aligning to TRBD1. CDR3 length: 15 amino acids. J lost 7 bases, V lost 2 bases, and 7 bases had no gene match. Per the germline V gene, CDR1 is MDHEN and CDR2 is SYDVKM. CDR3 bases: TGTGCCAGCAGTTTAATAACAGGGGGAGGCCAGCCCCAGCATTTT. Protein product: CASSLITGGGQPQHF.

V and J are TRBV5-4 and TRBJ2-3; possible D gene TRBD2, 7 bases. The V end was cut by 6 bases, the J end by 0 bases, with 20 bases between. This CDR3 has 17 residues. CDR1 SGHNT and CDR2 YYREEE come from the germline V gene (reference sequence). The CDR3 loop is CASTLGGRGASTDTQYF. The CDR3 nucleotides read TGTGCCAGCACCCTCGGGGGCCGGGGGGCGAGCACAGATACGCAGTATTTT.

The rearrangement uses TRBV7-9 and TRBJ2-1, with 7 bases fitting TRBD2. The CDR3 is 16 residues long. V trimming: 8 bases; J trimming: 0 bases; junction bases outside the gene matches: 10. The germline V gene encodes CDR1 SEHNR and CDR2 FQNEAQ (reference sequence). The CDR3 sequence: CASVGVSGASYNEQFF. The DNA of the CDR3 is TGTGCCAGCGTGGGGGTAAGCGGGGCCTCCTACAATGAGCAGTTCTTC.

The chain joins TRBV7-8 to TRBJ2-1; 11 bases align to TRBD2. The length of the CDR3 is 15 residues. V gave up 5 bases and J gave up 15 bases; unmatched junction bases: 15. Germline values: CDR1 SGHVS, CDR2 FQNEAQ. The CDR3 spells CASSPVGLAGGSRFF. The CDR3 DNA reads TGTGCCAGCAGCCCGGTGGGGCTAGCGGGGGGATCAAGGTTCTTC.

The chain joins TRBV15 to TRBJ2-3, with 14 bases lining up with TRBD2. Looked up from germline, CDR1 is LNHNV and CDR2 is YYDKDF (reference sequence). V lost 4 bases to trimming and J lost 5 bases; unmatched junction nucleotides: 8. The CDR3 totals 17 residues. Written as DNA, the CDR3 is TGTGCCACCAGCACTGGGACTAGCGGGGGTGGTGAAGATACGCAGTATTTT. Its protein product is CATSTGTSGGGEDTQYF.

The J gene is TRBJ2-6, the V gene TRBV7-2; a weak D match, TRBD1 (5 bases). V was shortened by 3 bases and J by 2 bases, with 11 bases between the two germline ends. In germline, CDR1 is SGHTA, CDR2 FQGNSA. The CDR3 runs to 16 residues. Here the CDR3 DNA reads TGTGCCAGCAGCTTTTTCAGGGCGGCTGGGGCCAACGTCCTGACTTTC. It specifies CASSFFRAAGANVLTF.

As DNA, the CDR3 is TGTGCCAGTAGTACCCCAGGGGGGAACACTGAAGCTTTCTTT. It encodes CASSTPGGNTEAFF. J is TRBJ1-1 and V is TRBV19, with 7 bases that match TRBD1. Germline CDR1 is LNHDA and CDR2 is SQIVND (reference sequence). V shed 4 bases, J shed 1 base, and the junction held 3 bases outside the gene matches. This CDR3 is 14 amino acids long.

V usage is TRBV10-3 and J usage is TRBJ1-1, with TRBD1 as a possible D gene (6 bases). The V end was cut by 3 bases, the J end by 5 bases, with 10 bases between. Germline V CDR1 and CDR2: ENHRY, SYGVKD. The CDR3 is 13 amino acids. CDR3 sequence (DNA): TGTGCCATCAGTGAACAGGGTGAAACTGAAGCTTTCTTT. It yields the protein CAISEQGETEAFF.

This sequence joins TRBV2 and TRBJ2-5; D perhaps matches TRBD1 (6 bases). The CDR3 is 14 residues long. The V and J ends lost 3 bases and 2 bases respectively, with 10 bases between them. Germline-derived CDR1 and CDR2 are SNHLY and FYNNEI. The CDR3 is CASSEGHVQETQYF. For the CDR3, the DNA is TGTGCCAGCAGTGAGGGACACGTTCAAGAGACCCAGTACTTC.

The V gene is TRBV29-1, the J gene TRBJ2-3; 12 bases map to TRBD2. The germline V gene encodes CDR1 SQVTM and CDR2 ANQGSEA. The CDR3 covers 13 residues. J was trimmed by 6 bases and V by 2 bases; bases with no gene match: 0. CDR3 protein: CSVELAGGDTQYF. In nucleotides, the CDR3 is TGCAGCGTTGAACTAGCGGGAGGGGATACGCAGTATTTT.

This chain links TRBV6-1 with TRBJ2-1, with 9 bases identical to TRBD2. CDR3 length: 15 amino acids. Unmatched junction bases numbered 6, after V lost 2 bases and J lost 7 bases. CDR1 is MNHNS and CDR2 is SASEGT in the germline V gene. The CDR3: CASSEPGLAQNEQFF. The CDR3 DNA reads as TGTGCCAGCAGTGAACCGGGACTAGCTCAGAATGAGCAGTTCTTC.

CDR3 DNA: TGTGCCAGCAGTTACTCGAAGAGGGGGTCCTGGGAGCAGTACTTC. This gives the protein CASSYSKRGSWEQYF. The chain links TRBV6-5 to TRBJ2-7; D might be TRBD1 (6 bases). Germline loops: CDR1 MNHEY, CDR2 SVGAGI. V was cut by 0 bases and J by 7 bases, with 16 bases left in between. This CDR3 comprises 15 residues.

This chain links TRBV7-3 with TRBJ2-3; D ambiguous. V dropped 4 bases and J dropped 5 bases, with 7 bases sitting between them. The germline gives CDR1 SGHTA, CDR2 FQGTGA. This CDR3 has 12 amino acids. CDR3 amino acids: CASSSARDTQYF. In DNA, the CDR3 is TGTGCCAGCAGCTCCGCGCGAGATACGCAGTATTTT.

V and J are TRBV25-1 and TRBJ1-1; 8 bases are shared with TRBD1. The length of the CDR3 is 15 residues. V dropped 6 bases and J dropped 5; count of bases not matched to a gene: 11. The germline V gene encodes CDR1 MGHDK and CDR2 SYGVNS. CDR3 DNA sequence: TGTGCCAGCAGAAAGACAGGGGCTTTGGGGACTGAAGCTTTCTTT. Its protein is CASRKTGALGTEAFF.

The chain recombines TRBV2 with TRBJ1-3; no firm D call. The V and J ends lost 4 bases and 0 bases respectively, with 10 bases between them. Germline loops: CDR1 SNHLY, CDR2 FYNNEI. The CDR3 has 15 residues. CDR3 amino acids: CASSARSGSGNTIYF. In DNA form, the CDR3 reads TGTGCCAGCAGTGCCCGGTCGGGCTCTGGAAACACCATATATTTT.

This clone was recorded once. The rearrangement joins TRBV5-6 to TRBJ2-1; 7 bases match TRBD2. The CDR3 extends over 17 amino acids. The germline CDR1 and CDR2 sequences are SGHDT and YYEEEE. After removal of 4 bases from V and 0 bases from J, the junction contained 10 bases not matched to a gene. Written as DNA, the CDR3 is TGTGCCAGCAGCCGGGAACGGGACTATCTCTCCTACAATGAGCAGTTCTTC. This gives the protein CASSRERDYLSYNEQFF.

The chain joins TRBV3-1 (or the pseudogene TRBV3-2) to TRBJ2-7; no definite D call. CDR3 size: 15 residues. Deletions cut 0 bases from V and 1 base from J, with 10 bases between. Per germline, CDR1 LGHDT and CDR2 YNNKEL (reference sequence). The CDR3 spells CASSQDIATSYEQYF. DNA of the CDR3: TGTGCCAGCAGCCAAGATATAGCCACTTCCTACGAGCAGTACTTC.

The chain recombines TRBV5-4 with TRBJ2-7; TRBD1 aligns across 9 bases. Germline lookup yields CDR1 SGHNT and CDR2 YYREEE (reference sequence). The CDR3 has 14 amino acids. With 4 bases clipped from V and 4 bases from J, the junction kept 6 bases outside the gene matches. The CDR3 sequence: CASSNGQGTYEQYF. Here the CDR3 DNA reads TGTGCCAGCAGCAACGGACAGGGGACGTACGAGCAGTACTTC. The full variable domain, rest sourced from reference TRBV5-4 and TRBJ2-7, is ETGVTQSPTHLIKTRGQQVTLRCSSQSGHNTVSWYQQALGQGPQFIFQYYREEENGRGNFPPRFSGLQFPNYSSELNVNALELDDSALYLCASSNGQGTYEQYFGPGTRLTVT.

The CDR3 DNA reads TGTGCCAGTAGTCCCCTGGGGGGTAGCAATCAGCCCCAGCATTTT. Its protein is CASSPLGGSNQPQHF. The chain recombines TRBV19 with TRBJ1-5, with TRBD1 as a possible D gene (5 bases). Germline-derived CDR1 and CDR2 are LNHDA and SQIVND (reference sequence). Deletions cut 5 bases from V and 0 bases from J, with 11 bases between. The CDR3 contains 15 residues.

The chain couples TRBV4-1 to TRBJ1-1; 11 bases match TRBD1. Trimming at V came to 1 base and at J to 7 bases, leaving 11 bases not matched to a gene. The germline gives CDR1 MGHRA, CDR2 YSYEKL. The CDR3 length is 17 residues. The CDR3 DNA reads TGCGCCAGCAGCCAAGGGGCCTCCCGGGACAGGGGGGGTGAAGCTTTCTTT. This translates into CASSQGASRDRGGEAFF.

This clone was seen a handful of times. This chain links TRBV5-1 with TRBJ2-3; TRBD1 agrees at 11 bases. Looked up from germline, CDR1 is SGHRS and CDR2 is YFSETQ. The V and J ends lost 2 bases and 3 bases, in that order; junction bases with no gene match: 2. The CDR3 sequence is 15 residues long. CDR3 sequence reads: CASSFGQGATDTQYF. The CDR3 region has the DNA TGCGCCAGCAGCTTCGGACAGGGGGCTACAGATACGCAGTATTTT.

The V call is TRBV4-1, the J call TRBJ2-1; 9 positions agree with TRBD1. From germline, CDR1 is MGHRA and CDR2 YSYEKL. This CDR3 contains 17 residues. The junction had 6 bases not matched to a gene; V was cut back by 3 bases and J by 0 bases. The CDR3, as DNA: TGCGCCAGCAGCCATTTAGGACAGGGGCCCTCCTACAATGAGCAGTTCTTC. Its protein is CASSHLGQGPSYNEQFF.

The chain couples TRBV28 to TRBJ1-2; possible D gene TRBD1, 5 bases. The germline CDR1 and CDR2 sequences are MDHEN and SYDVKM. Trimming stripped 2 bases from V and 1 base from J, with 11 bases between. The CDR3 contains 15 residues. Here the CDR3 DNA reads TGTGCCAGCAGTTTAGACAGTTACTTTAACTATGGCTACACCTTC. This translates into CASSLDSYFNYGYTF.

The chain has TRBV13 and TRBJ1-6, with a tentative D call TRBD1 (5 bases). V shed 2 bases and J shed 10 bases, with 18 bases lying between them. The CDR3 has 16 amino acids. Germline V gene sequence: CDR1 PRHDT, CDR2 FYEKMQ (reference sequence). DNA of the CDR3: TGTGCCAGCAGCTTAAAGGGGTGGTCCGCGAGCTCACCCCTCCACTTT. As protein: CASSLKGWSASSPLHF.

The CDR3 sequence: CASSHPDRNTEAFF. For the CDR3, the DNA is TGTGCCAGCAGCCATCCTGACAGAAACACTGAAGCTTTCTTT. The J gene is TRBJ1-1, the V gene TRBV7-9; TRBD1 might be the D (5 bases). The V gene's germline CDR1 is SEHNR and CDR2 FQNEAQ (reference sequence). The CDR3 consists of 14 residues. The V end was cut by 5 bases, the J end by 2 bases, with 12 bases between.

This rearrangement joins TRBV4-2 to TRBJ2-7, with 10 bases aligning to TRBD1. Trimming cost V 1 base and J 3 bases; bases outside gene matches: 6. The CDR3 is 16 residues long. Germline loops: CDR1 LGHNA, CDR2 YNFKEQ. CDR3 nucleotides: TGTGCCAGCAGCCAAGGACAGGGGGCGGATTACTACGAGCAGTACTTC. This translates into CASSQGQGADYYEQYF.

This chain links TRBV4-3 with TRBJ2-2; TRBD2 agrees at 7 bases. Germline assignment: CDR1 LGHNA and CDR2 YSLEER. The CDR3 is 16 amino acids. With V trimmed by 1 base and J by 1 base, 3 bases remained unmatched. This chain's CDR3 is CASSQGWGGNTGELFF. The CDR3 DNA sequence: TGCGCCAGCAGCCAAGGTTGGGGGGGGAACACCGGGGAGCTGTTTTTT.

The chain employs TRBV30 and TRBJ1-1; 7 bases match TRBD1. Germline trimming cut 3 bases from V and 3 bases from J; bases unmatched to any gene: 7. This CDR3 contains 14 residues. CDR1 GTSNPN and CDR2 SVGIG come from the germline V gene (reference sequence). The CDR3 loop reads CAWSRDRRDTEAFF. The DNA for the CDR3 is TGTGCCTGGAGCAGGGACAGAAGGGACACTGAAGCTTTCTTT.

This clone showed up just once. The chain employs TRBV12-3 or TRBV12-4 and TRBJ2-3, with D unclear. V was clipped by 3 bases and J by 4 bases, with 8 bases between them. The CDR3 sequence is 13 residues long. CDR3 sequence reads: CASSFAGSDTQYF. The DNA of the CDR3 is TGTGCCAGCAGTTTCGCCGGTTCAGATACGCAGTATTTT.